This T cell receptor beta chain is from a study of blood T cells in healthy people across ages. This clonotype was observed at least ten times. The CDR3 runs to 16 residues. Trimming pared 2 bases from V and 2 bases from J, leaving 10 bases between. Germline CDR1 reads SGHAT; CDR2 reads FQNNGV. Together with a sample-barcoded 5' primer, a J-beta primer mix was included in a second PCR lasting about 7 to 12 cycles. TCRdb recomputed calls from the 5' RACE reads with MiXCR, one row per CDR3 protein. The sample shows 1.5 million to 2 million distinct CDR3 sequences, about 31% of them seen only once. The chain is built from TRBV11-2 and TRBJ2-6; unclear D gene. The sequenced sample was blood. The sequence was obtained from a woman aged 25 to 39 in good health. Written as DNA, the CDR3 is TGTGCCAGCAGCTTACTGGCACGGGCTGGGGCCAACGTCCTGACTTTC. This translates into CASSLLARAGANVLTF. The full variable domain, its missing parts supplied by reference TRBV11-2 and TRBJ2-6, is EAGVAQSPRYKIIEKRQSVAFWCNPISGHATLYWYQQILGQGPKLLIQFQNNGVVDDSQLPKDRFSAERLKGVDSTLKIQPAKLEDSAVYLCASSLLARAGANVLTFGAGSRLTVL.